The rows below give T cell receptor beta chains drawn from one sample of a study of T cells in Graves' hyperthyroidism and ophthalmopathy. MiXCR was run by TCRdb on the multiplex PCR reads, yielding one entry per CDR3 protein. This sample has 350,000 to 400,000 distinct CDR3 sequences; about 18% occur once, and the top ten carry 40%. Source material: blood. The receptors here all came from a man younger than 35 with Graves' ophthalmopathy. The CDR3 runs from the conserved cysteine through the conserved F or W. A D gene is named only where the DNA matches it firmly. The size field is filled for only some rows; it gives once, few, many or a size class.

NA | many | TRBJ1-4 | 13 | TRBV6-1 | TGTGCCAGCAGTCGGACAGAGGGCGAAAAACTGTTTTTT | CASSRTEGEKLFF
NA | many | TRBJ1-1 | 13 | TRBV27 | TGTGCCAGCAGTTTTTATCAGAACACTGAAGCTTTCTTT | CASSFYQNTEAFF
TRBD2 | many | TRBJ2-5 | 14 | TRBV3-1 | TGTGCCAGCAGCCAAGTCTCTAGCGGAGAGACCCAGTACTTC | CASSQVSSGETQYF
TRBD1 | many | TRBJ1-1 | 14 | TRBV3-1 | TGTGCCAGCAGCCAAGGACAGGGCCTCACTGAAGCTTTCTTT | CASSQGQGLTEAFF
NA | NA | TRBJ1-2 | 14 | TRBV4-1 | TGCGCCAGCAGCCAAAGGATAGGCATATTCGGCTACACCTTC | CASSQRIGIFGYTF
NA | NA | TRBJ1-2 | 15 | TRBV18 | TGTGCCAGCTCACCGAACCGGGACACGAGCTATGGCTACACCTTC | CASSPNRDTSYGYTF
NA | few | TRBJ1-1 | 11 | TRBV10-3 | TGTGCCATCAGTGATGTTGCTGAAGCTTTCTTT | CAISDVAEAFF
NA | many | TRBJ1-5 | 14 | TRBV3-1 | TGTGCCAGCAGCCAAGGGTCTGGGAATCAGCCCCAGCATTTT | CASSQGSGNQPQHF
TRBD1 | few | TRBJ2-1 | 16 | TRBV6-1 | TGTGCCAGCAGAAGGGGACAGACAAACTCCTACAATGAGCAGTTCTTC | CASRRGQTNSYNEQFF
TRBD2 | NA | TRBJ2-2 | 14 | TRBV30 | TGTGCCTGGAGTGGACTAGCTTTTGCCGGGGAGCTGTTTTTT | CAWSGLAFAGELFF
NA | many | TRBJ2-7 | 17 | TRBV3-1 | TGTGCCAGCAGCCAAGATCGGTCAGCCTGGGGGACTTACGAGCAGTACTTC | CASSQDRSAWGTYEQYF
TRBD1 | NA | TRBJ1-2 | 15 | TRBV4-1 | TGCGCCAGCAGAGCATCGGGACAGGGAACCTATGGCTACACCTTC | CASRASGQGTYGYTF
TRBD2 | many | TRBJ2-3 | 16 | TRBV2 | TGTGCCAGCACCAAGTCCCTAGCGGGGCGCACAGATACGCAGTATTTT | CASTKSLAGRTDTQYF
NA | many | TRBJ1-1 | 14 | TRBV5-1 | TGCGCCAGCAGCCCAGACAGCATGAACACTGAAGCTTTCTTT | CASSPDSMNTEAFF
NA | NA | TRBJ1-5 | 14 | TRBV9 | TGTGCCAGCAGCGCGGGGGGGGGAGGTCAGCCCCAGCATTTT | CASSAGGGGQPQHF
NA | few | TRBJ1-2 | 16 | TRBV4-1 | TGCGCCAGCAGCCAAGACTGGTCCGGGACCTTCTATGGCTACACCTTC | CASSQDWSGTFYGYTF
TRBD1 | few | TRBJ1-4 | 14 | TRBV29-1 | TGCAGCGTTGAGGAACAGGGGGCTCATGAAAAACTGTTTTTT | CSVEEQGAHEKLFF
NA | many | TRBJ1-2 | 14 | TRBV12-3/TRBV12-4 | TGTGCCAGCAGTTTATATCAGGGGCCGGGAGGCTACACCTTC | CASSLYQGPGGYTF
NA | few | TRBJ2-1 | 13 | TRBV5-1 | TGCGCCAGCGACAGTCCATCCTACAATGAGCAGTTCTTC | CASDSPSYNEQFF
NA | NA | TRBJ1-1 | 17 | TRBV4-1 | TGCGCCAGCAGCCAAGGTCCAGGGAGGGGGAAAAACACTGAAGCTTTCTTT | CASSQGPGRGKNTEAFF
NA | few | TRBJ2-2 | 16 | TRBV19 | TGTGCCAGTAGCCTTGGAGTAGCGGTGAACACCGGGGAGCTGTTTTTT | CASSLGVAVNTGELFF
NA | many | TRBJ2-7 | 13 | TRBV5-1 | TGCGCCAGCAGCTTGTGGTGGGCCTACGAGCAGTACTTC | CASSLWWAYEQYF
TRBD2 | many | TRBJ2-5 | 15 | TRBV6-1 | TGTGCCAGCAGTGTTAGCGGGGGGACCCAAGAGACCCAGTACTTC | CASSVSGGTQETQYF
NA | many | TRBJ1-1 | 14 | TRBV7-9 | TGTGCCAGCAGCTTAGGTTTTGTGAACACTGAAGCTTTCTTT | CASSLGFVNTEAFF
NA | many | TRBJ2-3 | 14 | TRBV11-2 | TGTGCCAGCAGCCGGGGACGGAGCACAGATACGCAGTATTTT | CASSRGRSTDTQYF
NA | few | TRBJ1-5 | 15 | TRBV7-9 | TGTGCCAGCAGCTTCGACAGTGGGGGCAATCAGCCCCAGCATTTT | CASSFDSGGNQPQHF
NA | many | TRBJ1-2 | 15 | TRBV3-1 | TGTGCCAGCAGCCAAGATTTAGACACGCAAAGAGGCTACACCTTC | CASSQDLDTQRGYTF
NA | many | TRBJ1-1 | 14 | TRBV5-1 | TGCGCCAGCAGCTTGTGGAACGGCCGCGCTGAAGCTTTCTTT | CASSLWNGRAEAFF
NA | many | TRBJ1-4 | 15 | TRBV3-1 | TGTGCCAGCAGCCAAGTCGACGCAACTAATGAAAAACTGTTTTTT | CASSQVDATNEKLFF
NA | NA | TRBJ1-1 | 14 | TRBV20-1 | TGCAGTGCTAGAGGCGGGGGGGCGAACACTGAAGCTTTCTTT | CSARGGGANTEAFF
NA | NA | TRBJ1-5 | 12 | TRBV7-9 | TGTGCAGCTGGAGAGGGGGATCAGCCCCAGCATTTT | CAAGEGDQPQHF